These 32 T cell receptor beta chains were all obtained from the same sample, sequenced in a study of blood T cell repertoires in COVID-19. Clones were sequenced by immunoSEQ multiplex PCR, and TCRdb holds only the in-frame ones, with some missing. This table has some 200,000 clones, around four fifths appearing once. The sequenced material came from peripheral blood. Receptors were obtained from a woman in her 70s with COVID-19, enrolled during active disease.

This chain links TRBV25-1 with TRBJ1-1; D is unresolved. Germline CDR1 MGHDK, CDR2 SYGVNS. This CDR3 has 14 amino acids. V lost 7 bases to trimming and J lost 4 bases, with 16 bases between them. DNA of the CDR3: TGTGCCAGCATAAGGGAGGTTGGTTTCACTGAAGCTTTCTTT. Residues: CASIREVGFTEAFF.

V usage is TRBV2 and J usage is TRBJ1-4; 8 nucleotides agree with TRBD1. Germline V CDR1 and CDR2: SNHLY, FYNNEI. Trimming took 3 bases from V and 3 from J; bases not matched to a gene: 3. The CDR3 loop spans 15 amino acids. The CDR3 sequence is CASSDATGANEKLFF. CDR3 sequence (DNA): TGTGCCAGCAGTGATGCGACAGGGGCTAATGAAAAACTGTTTTTT.

The J gene is TRBJ2-2, the V gene TRBV30; the match to TRBD2 covers 7 bases. Germline V gene lookup returns CDR1 GTSNPN and CDR2 SVGIG (reference sequence). This CDR3 is built from 15 residues. With 3 bases clipped from V and 4 bases from J, the junction kept 8 bases outside the gene matches. CDR3 nucleotides: TGTGCCTGGAGGGACTGGGGGGGGAGCACCGGGGAGCTGTTTTTT. Its translation is CAWRDWGGSTGELFF. Full variable domain (outside the CDR3, taken from reference TRBV30 and TRBJ2-2): SQTIHQWPATLVQPVGSPLSLECTVEGTSNPNLYWYRQAAGRGLQLLFYSVGIGQISSEVPQNLSASRPQDRQFILSSKKLLLSDSGFYLCAWRDWGGSTGELFFGEGSRLTVL.

The CDR3, as DNA: TGTGCCAGCAGTGAAGCTCCTCTCCTTAGGACAGGGGACGTTTCGACTAATGAAAAACTGTTTTTT. This translates into CASSEAPLLRTGDVSTNEKLFF. This chain connects TRBV6-1 to TRBJ1-4; 9 nucleotides line up with TRBD1. Germline V gives CDR1 MNHNS, CDR2 SASEGT. CDR3 length: 22 amino acids. Unmatched junction bases numbered 19, after V lost 0 bases and J lost 2 bases.

The chain uses TRBV28 and TRBJ2-5, with D possibly TRBD1 on 6 matching bases. CDR3 length equals 14 residues. The germline V gene has CDR1 MDHEN and CDR2 SYDVKM. Deletions cut 6 bases from V and 5 bases from J, with 16 bases between. CDR3 sequence: CASSLTTGSETQYF. CDR3 in DNA: TGTGCCAGCAGCTTAACCACAGGGTCGGAGACCCAGTACTTC.

This clone was detected only once. This chain connects TRBV5-1 to TRBJ2-1, with 12 bases lining up with TRBD2. V dropped 2 bases and J dropped 8; count of bases not matched to a gene: 8. CDR3 length equals 16 residues. Germline V gene sequence: CDR1 SGHRS, CDR2 YFSETQ. The CDR3 is CASSLTRTSGVYEQFF. The DNA of the CDR3 is TGCGCCAGCAGCTTAACAAGGACTAGCGGGGTGTATGAGCAGTTCTTC.

The chain joins TRBV3-1 (or the pseudogene TRBV3-2) to TRBJ1-5; TRBD1 matches 9 bases. Germline V CDR1 and CDR2: LGHDT, YNNKEL (reference sequence). The CDR3 has 14 residues. Germline trimming cut 4 bases from V and 11 bases from J; bases unmatched to any gene: 9. CDR3 DNA: TGTGCCAGCAGCCTAGGGACAGGGACCCTAGCCCAGCATTTT. It encodes CASSLGTGTLAQHF.

The chain combines TRBV30 with TRBJ1-2; maybe TRBD1 (6 bases). The CDR3 has 12 residues. Trimming removed 4 bases at V and 4 bases at J, with 10 bases between. Germline V lookup: CDR1 GTSNPN, CDR2 SVGIG (reference sequence). CDR3 bases: TGTGCCTGGAACACAGGGAGCTATGGCTACACCTTC. Its protein is CAWNTGSYGYTF.

J is TRBJ2-6 and V is TRBV29-1; 9 bases are shared with TRBD1. Germline CDR1 and CDR2: SQVTM and ANQGSEA. Trimming removed 6 bases from V and 0 bases from J; junction bases left unmatched: 6. The length of the CDR3 is 16 residues. The CDR3 loop is CSVKGDRASGANVLTF. DNA for the CDR3: TGCAGCGTGAAGGGGGACAGGGCCTCTGGGGCCAACGTCCTGACTTTC. The whole variable domain, filled in from reference TRBV29-1 and TRBJ2-6, reads SAVISQKPSRDICQRGTSLTIQCQVDSQVTMMFWYRQQPGQSLTLIATANQGSEATYESGFVIDKFPISRPNLTFSTLTVSNMSPEDSSIYLCSVKGDRASGANVLTFGAGSRLTVL.

In its sample, this clone was seen a few times. The chain joins TRBV12-3 or TRBV12-4 to TRBJ2-5, with a tentative D call TRBD2 (6 bases). Trimming stripped 6 bases from V and 5 bases from J, with 13 bases between. The CDR3 length is 13 residues. The CDR3 region is CASSGTPKETQYF. CDR3 in DNA: TGTGCCAGCAGCGGGACTCCCAAGGAGACCCAGTACTTC.

The CDR3 protein is CASRDSSGNTIYF. CDR3 DNA: TGCGCCAGCAGGGACAGTTCTGGAAACACCATATATTTT. This chain links TRBV5-1 with TRBJ1-3, with D tentatively TRBD1 (6 bases). CDR1 is SGHRS, CDR2 YFSETQ, per germline. Trimming removed 5 bases at V and 1 base at J, with 7 bases between. The CDR3 spans 13 residues.

This clone was detected only once. The chain employs TRBV5-1 and TRBJ1-1; D not resolved. The CDR3 has 14 amino acids. V lost 2 bases, J lost 1 base, and 9 bases lay in between. Germline CDR1 and CDR2: SGHRS and YFSETQ. The CDR3 nucleotides read TGCGCCAGCAGCTTCTCACAGCCGAACACTGAAGCTTTCTTT. It encodes CASSFSQPNTEAFF.

This chain links TRBV19 with TRBJ2-6, with D possibly matching TRBD2 (5 bases). Germline lookup yields CDR1 LNHDA and CDR2 SQIVND (reference sequence). This CDR3 region has 17 residues. The ends were cut back, 1 base at V and 3 bases at J, with 13 bases in the middle. The CDR3 loop reads CASSIGTGVGGANVLTF. CDR3 in DNA: TGTGCCAGTAGTATAGGAACCGGGGTCGGTGGGGCCAACGTCCTGACTTTC.

The CDR3 region has the DNA TGTGCCAGCTCACCACTATTAGCGGAACCTCGCACAGATACGCAGTATTTT. The encoded protein is CASSPLLAEPRTDTQYF. V and J are TRBV18 and TRBJ2-3; possible D gene TRBD2, 6 bases. Trimming stripped 1 base from V and 1 base from J, with 15 bases between. From germline, CDR1 is KGHSH and CDR2 LQKENI. This CDR3 is built from 17 residues. Variable domain in full (rest from reference TRBV18 and TRBJ2-3): NAGVMQNPRHLVRRRGQEARLRCSPMKGHSHVYWYRQLPEEGLKFMVYLQKENIIDESGMPKERFSAEFPKEGPSILRIQQVVRGDSAAYFCASSPLLAEPRTDTQYFGPGTRLTVL.

In this sample, this clone turned up once. This chain links TRBV2 with TRBJ1-2; D is perhaps TRBD1 (5 bases). Germline V gene data show CDR1 as SNHLY and CDR2 as FYNNEI. V lost 6 bases and J lost 0, with 8 bases in between. The CDR3 runs to 13 residues. The CDR3 bases are TGTGCCAGCAGGGGGCAGGCTAACTATGGCTACACCTTC. Translating gives CASRGQANYGYTF.

The rearrangement uses TRBV7-2 and TRBJ2-5, with D maybe TRBD1 (6 bases). V lost 5 bases and J lost 5, with 15 bases in between. This CDR3 region has 14 residues. Germline V lookup: CDR1 SGHTA, CDR2 FQGNSA. The CDR3 is CASSQGSVSETQYF. The DNA of the CDR3 is TGTGCCAGCAGCCAGGGGTCAGTTTCCGAGACCCAGTACTTC.

The table lists this clone with a few counts. For the CDR3, the DNA is TGTGCCAGCAGCAAAGGAGGAACATCTGGTGGGCCCCAGCATTTT. As protein: CASSKGGTSGGPQHF. V and J are TRBV21-1 and TRBJ1-5. TRBV21-1 is a pseudogene segment. The length of the CDR3 is 15 residues.

CDR3 bases: TGTGCCAGCAGTCTGACAGGTACGAATGAGCAGTTCTTC. Protein sequence: CASSLTGTNEQFF. This chain uses TRBV27 with TRBJ2-1; D possibly corresponds to TRBD1 (6 bases). This CDR3 region has 13 residues. The V gene lost 5 bases and the J gene lost 7 bases, with 12 bases spanning the gap. Germline CDR1 reads MNHEY; CDR2 reads SMNVEV (reference sequence).

The V call is TRBV5-1, the J call TRBJ1-1; 8 nucleotides align to TRBD1. The germline V gene encodes CDR1 SGHRS and CDR2 YFSETQ. The CDR3 is 19 amino acids. After removal of 0 bases from V and 5 bases from J, the junction contained 18 bases not matched to a gene. The CDR3 is CASSLEVWTGRGFTTEAFF. DNA for the CDR3: TGCGCCAGCAGCTTGGAGGTTTGGACAGGGAGGGGTTTTACGACTGAAGCTTTCTTT.

The chain couples TRBV6-5 to TRBJ1-3; tentatively, D is TRBD1 (6 bases). Germline-derived CDR1 and CDR2 are MNHEY and SVGAGI. There are 13 residues in the CDR3. V was pared by 5 bases and J by 6 bases, with 11 bases between. DNA for the CDR3: TGTGCCAGCAGTCCAGGGGTCGTAAACACCATATATTTT. Its translation is CASSPGVVNTIYF.

The rearrangement joins TRBV12-3 or TRBV12-4 to TRBJ2-3, with 9 bases lining up with TRBD1. This CDR3 spans 11 amino acids. With 8 bases clipped from V and 14 bases from J, the junction kept 8 bases outside the gene matches. CDR3 residues: CASGAGTGTYF. CDR3 DNA: TGTGCCAGCGGAGCCGGGACAGGGACGTATTTT.

J is TRBJ2-1 and V is TRBV11-2; 7 positions agree with TRBD2. This CDR3 contains 14 residues. The germline CDR1 and CDR2 sequences are SGHAT and FQNNGV. The trim removed 1 base at V and 6 bases at J, leaving 3 bases unmatched. The CDR3 DNA sequence: TGTGCCAGCAGCTTAGTTGGGGGGGGCAATGAGCAGTTCTTC. This codes for CASSLVGGGNEQFF.

The chain combines TRBV20-1 with TRBJ2-1, with 9 bases that match TRBD2. Germline V CDR1 and CDR2: DFQATT, SNEGSKA (reference sequence). This CDR3 region has 14 residues. V shed 3 bases, J shed 9 bases, and the junction held 9 bases outside the gene matches. The CDR3 reads CSASGTSRGAEQFF. Here the CDR3 DNA reads TGCAGTGCTAGTGGGACTAGCAGGGGAGCTGAGCAGTTCTTC.

The chain uses TRBV5-4 and TRBJ1-1; no reliable D call. V lost 4 bases and J 2 bases, leaving 12 bases between the germline ends. The germline gives CDR1 SGHNT, CDR2 YYREEE (reference sequence). The CDR3 is 14 residues long. Here the CDR3 reads CASSQIHSNTEAFF. The CDR3 bases are TGTGCCAGCAGCCAAATACACAGCAACACTGAAGCTTTCTTT.

The chain is built from TRBV5-1 and TRBJ1-6; tentatively, D is TRBD1 (6 bases). V lost 2 bases to trimming and J lost 10 bases, with 19 bases between them. CDR1 SGHRS and CDR2 YFSETQ come from the germline V gene. The CDR3 extends over 16 amino acids. CDR3 nucleotides: TGCGCCAGCAGCTTCTACCTCGACGGGGGGACATCACCCCTCCACTTT. The encoded protein is CASSFYLDGGTSPLHF.

The chain couples TRBV6-2 or TRBV6-3 to TRBJ2-7; 10 bases line up with TRBD2. CDR3 size: 15 residues. V lost 5 bases, J lost 0 bases, and 4 bases stayed unmatched. Germline V gene lookup returns CDR1 MNHEY and CDR2 SVGEGT. The CDR3 protein is CASSPGLAVSYEQYF. The CDR3, as DNA: TGTGCCAGCAGTCCCGGACTAGCGGTCTCCTACGAGCAGTACTTC.

In its sample, this clone was seen once. V gene TRBV28 combines with J gene TRBJ1-2, with TRBD1 matching over 7 bases. The CDR3 runs 12 residues. From germline, CDR1 is MDHEN and CDR2 SYDVKM. After removal of 6 bases from V and 7 bases from J, the junction contained 5 bases not matched to a gene. The CDR3 DNA sequence: TGTGCCAGCAGGACAGGGTCGGCTGGCTACACCTTC. This sequence encodes CASRTGSAGYTF.

This clone has just one count. The chain is built from TRBV10-2 and TRBJ2-3; weak D call: TRBD2 (5 bases). Germline V gene sequence: CDR1 WSHSY, CDR2 SAAADI. Trimming cost V 4 bases and J 5 bases, with 10 bases left between them. CDR3 size: 13 residues. The CDR3 sequence: CASSGASQDTQYF. The CDR3 region has the DNA TGCGCCAGCAGTGGAGCTAGCCAAGATACGCAGTATTTT.

This chain uses TRBV3-1 (or the pseudogene TRBV3-2) with TRBJ1-1, with 10 bases identical to TRBD1. Germline V gene sequence: CDR1 LGHDT, CDR2 YNNKEL (reference sequence). Germline trimming cut 1 base from V and 1 base from J; bases unmatched to any gene: 0. This CDR3 region has 15 residues. The CDR3 DNA follows: TGTGCCAGCAGCCAAGGGACAGGGGGGAACACTGAAGCTTTCTTT. It encodes CASSQGTGGNTEAFF.

The rearrangement links TRBV5-6 to TRBJ2-3; D is perhaps TRBD2 (5 bases). The CDR3 is 14 amino acids. V lost 0 bases and J lost 3, with 8 bases in between. The V gene's germline CDR1 is SGHDT and CDR2 YYEEEE. The CDR3 nucleotides are TGTGCCAGCAGCTTGGGGTTAGCGACAGATACGCAGTATTTT. Translated: CASSLGLATDTQYF.

The V and J genes are TRBV28 and TRBJ2-1; D might be TRBD2 (5 bases). Germline loops: CDR1 MDHEN, CDR2 SYDVKM. The CDR3 is 17 amino acids. The V end was cut by 3 bases, the J end by 9 bases, with 24 bases between. CDR3 region: CASSLGSSKSLYGEQFF. The CDR3 DNA reads as TGTGCCAGCAGTTTGGGGTCTAGCAAAAGCCTATACGGTGAGCAGTTCTTC.

The chain employs TRBV30 and TRBJ1-1; D is uncertain. CDR1 is GTSNPN, CDR2 SVGIG, per germline (reference sequence). This CDR3 has 13 amino acids. The V and J ends lost 5 bases and 1 base respectively, with 11 bases between them. CDR3 nucleotides: TGTGCCTGGGCACCCCGGGGGAACACTGAAGCTTTCTTT. It yields the protein CAWAPRGNTEAFF.